This record covers a single TCR beta chain. The sample belongs to a study of cytomegalovirus exposure and HLA in healthy donors. The length of the CDR3 is 16 residues. The germline gives CDR1 ENHRY, CDR2 SYGVKD. With V trimmed by 11 bases and J by 0 bases, 14 bases remained unmatched. Primers included in the PCR were 60 Vbeta and 13 Jbeta primers. Only in-frame clones appear in the TCRdb table, and some are missing; sequencing was by immunoSEQ multiplex PCR. The table has about 160,000 clones, roughly 73% seen once. Sequencing used PBMCs. J is TRBJ1-2 and V is TRBV10-3; 8 bases match TRBD1. This receptor was obtained from a woman in her 30s in good health and CMV-seronegative. CDR3 in DNA: TGTGCCGCCTCCTTGTCTCGGGACAGGACTAACTATGGCTACACCTTC. It is translated as CAASLSRDRTNYGYTF.